The clone carrying this T cell receptor beta chain came up a few times. The data are from a study of blood T cell repertoires in COVID-19. The assay was immunoSEQ multiplex PCR, and TCRdb's table has in-frame clones only and misses some. The data hold about 84,000 clones, with about 80% observed a single time. Deletions cut 2 bases from V and 8 bases from J, with 6 bases between. Germline CDR1 reads DFQATT; CDR2 reads SNEGSKA (reference sequence). This CDR3 is built from 10 residues. The TCR originated in a man aged 50 to 59 with active or convalescent COVID-19. The chain has TRBV20-1 and TRBJ1-2; D not certain. Sequenced sample: peripheral blood. CDR3: CSARLAGYTF. In nucleotides, the CDR3 is TGCAGTGCTAGACTTGCGGGCTACACCTTC.